This TCR beta chain originates from a study of T cell repertoires in cytomegalovirus infection. Whole-study context: Evidence of both CMV infection and a matching HLA type came from public TCR beta signatures.

TCRdb ran MiXCR on the reads and lists one entry per CDR3 protein. The sample shows roughly 500,000 distinct CDR3 sequences, more than 30% of them seen only once. This clonotype showed up just a few times. Its antigen is as yet unknown. Here the sequenced sample was cultured PBMCs, taken from culture after CMV antigen stimulation. This clonotype was sampled from a human donor in good health (CMV status not recorded). Some clones in this sample may be carry-over from other donors' samples.

CDR3 DNA: TGTGCCAGCAGTTACATAGCGGGAGCGCCCTCCTACAATGAGCAGTTCTTC. As protein: CASSYIAGAPSYNEQFF. The rearrangement joins TRBV6-2 or TRBV6-3 to TRBJ2-1, with 9 positions matching TRBD2. Germline assignment: CDR1 MNHEY and CDR2 SVGEGT. Losses at the gene ends were 2 bases for V and 0 bases for J; bases not matched to a gene: 5. CDR3 length: 17 amino acids.